Listed here is a single TCR beta chain. The data stem from a study of blood T cell repertoires in COVID-19. For the study at large: Samples of COVID-19 (acute and convalescent) were obtained from the United States, Italy and Spain. T cells, B-cell-depleted T cells, or PBMCs supplied cDNA or gDNA.

The V end lost 3 bases, the J end lost 0 bases, and 13 bases lay between the germline ends. The CDR3 extends over 17 amino acids. In germline, CDR1 is SGHNT, CDR2 YYREEE (reference sequence). Seattle cases were enrolled at active infection and followed longitudinally. Authors' methods: Estimated nucleated cell counts came from reference gene primer amplification. Profiled with immunoSEQ multiplex PCR; TCRdb holds only in-frame clones, not every one. That table gives V, J and clone size, and the DNA gave D and trimming. This table has about 190,000 clones, around 80% appearing once. This receptor was obtained from an elderly woman with COVID-19, enrolled during active disease. What was sequenced was peripheral blood. The rearrangement uses TRBV5-4 and TRBJ2-6, with TRBD2 as a possible D gene (6 bases). CDR3 residues: CASSSSGTRSGANVLTF. The CDR3 DNA sequence: TGTGCCAGCAGCTCTTCCGGGACTCGCTCTGGGGCCAACGTCCTGACTTTC.